These 6 T cell receptor beta chains were all obtained from the same sample, sequenced in a study of T cells in Graves' hyperthyroidism and ophthalmopathy. Authors of the study amplified TCR beta CDR3 regions from RNA transcripts. TCR CDR3 underwent first-round RT-PCR with the HTBI primer set. TCRdb re-called the multiplex PCR reads through MiXCR, storing one row per CDR3 protein. The repertoire holds roughly 560,000 distinct CDR3 sequences, with 14% to 15% as singletons. The sequencing sample was made of blood. These receptors all stem from a woman between 40 and 50 years old with Graves' ophthalmopathy.

As concerns this clonotype: Possible read error: a much larger clone is one base away. The chain combines TRBV11-2 with TRBJ2-2; D gene unclear. Germline assignment: CDR1 SGHAT and CDR2 FQNNGV. This CDR3 region has 12 residues. The CDR3 region has the DNA TGTGCCGGCAGCCCCCCCGGCGGGGAGCTGTTTTTT. Its protein product is CAGSPPGGELFF.

The table lists this clonotype with many counts. The V call is TRBV30, the J call TRBJ1-1; D possibly corresponds to TRBD1 (6 bases). Germline CDR1 GTSNPN, CDR2 SVGIG (reference sequence). The CDR3 totals 15 residues. V was shortened by 2 bases and J by 2 bases, with 15 bases between the two germline ends. The CDR3 bases are TGTGCCTGGAGTACTACCGGGACACCCAACACTGAAGCTTTCTTT. Translated, it gives CAWSTTGTPNTEAFF.

In its sample, this clonotype was seen many times. This chain uses TRBV29-1 with TRBJ1-2, with D unresolved. Germline assignment: CDR1 SQVTM and CDR2 ANQGSEA. CDR3 size: 13 residues. The germline V and J ends were trimmed by 0 bases and 2 bases, with 7 bases remaining between them. CDR3: CSVEEGINYGYTF. The CDR3 DNA reads as TGCAGCGTTGAAGAAGGGATCAACTATGGCTACACCTTC.

This clonotype was observed many times. This rearrangement joins TRBV6-2 or TRBV6-3 to TRBJ2-2; possible D gene TRBD2, 5 bases. The V gene lost 0 bases and the J gene lost 8 bases, with 22 bases spanning the gap. CDR1 and CDR2 from the germline V gene are MNHEY and SVGEGT. The CDR3 extends over 18 amino acids. CDR3 residues: CASSYSAPGDFRMGELFF. The DNA of the CDR3 is TGTGCCAGCAGTTACTCGGCCCCCGGGGATTTCCGAATGGGGGAGCTGTTTTTT.

This clonotype was detected ten times or more. The chain has TRBV3-1 and TRBJ2-2; 10 nucleotides align to TRBD1. V shed 5 bases, J shed 0 bases, and the junction held 3 bases outside the gene matches. Germline V gene lookup returns CDR1 LGHDT and CDR2 YNNKEL (reference sequence). The CDR3 spans 16 residues. The CDR3 region has the DNA TGTGCCAGCAGCAGGGGACAGGGGACGAACACCGGGGAGCTGTTTTTT. This sequence encodes CASSRGQGTNTGELFF.

A few counts support this clonotype. This chain connects TRBV5-6 to TRBJ2-7, with TRBD1 matching 7 bases. From germline, CDR1 is SGHDT and CDR2 YYEEEE. The V segment lost 2 bases and the J segment 4 bases; nucleotides outside the gene matches: 9. The CDR3 has 15 amino acids. The CDR3 reads CASSFYRQGDYEQYF. CDR3 coding DNA: TGTGCCAGCAGCTTTTATCGGCAGGGGGATTACGAGCAGTACTTC.